This passage covers 19 T cell receptor beta chains from one sample sequenced in a study of CD8 T cells in Susac syndrome. An amount of RNA that ranged from roughly 0.5 to 1 ug was reverse transcribed with random hexamers. One entry per CDR3 protein, called by TCRdb with MiXCR from the immunoSEQ multiplex PCR reads. The sample lists some 150,000 distinct CDR3 sequences; approximately 94% were seen once. The sample was CD8+ T cells from PBMCs. These receptors were collected from a human donor with multiple sclerosis.

The J gene is TRBJ2-2, the V gene TRBV12-3 or TRBV12-4; D is perhaps TRBD2 (5 bases). With 5 bases removed from V and 2 bases from J, the gap between germline ends came to 15 bases. The CDR3 runs to 16 residues. DNA of the CDR3: TGTGCCAGCAGTCACGGGATGCTCTCAAACACCGGGGAGCTGTTTTTT. This sequence encodes CASSHGMLSNTGELFF.

This sequence joins TRBV15 and TRBJ1-1; tentative D call: TRBD1 (5 bases). CDR1 and CDR2 (germline): LNHNV, YYDKDF (reference sequence). The CDR3 has 13 amino acids. The V and J ends lost 5 bases and 5 bases respectively, with 12 bases between them. The CDR3 DNA is TGTGCCACCAGCTCTGGGGACGGGACTGAAGCTTTCTTT. Its translation: CATSSGDGTEAFF.

This clonotype showed up just once. The rearrangement uses TRBV25-1 and TRBJ1-2; no firm D call. This CDR3 has 13 residues. CDR1 is MGHDK, CDR2 SYGVNS, per germline. Trimming removed 3 bases from V and 8 bases from J, with 13 bases in between. This CDR3 reads CASSDVGSWGYTF. CDR3 DNA sequence: TGTGCCAGCAGTGATGTCGGTAGTTGGGGCTACACCTTC.

The chain combines TRBV27 with TRBJ1-2; TRBD1 might be the D (6 bases). The CDR3 contains 15 residues. The ends were cut back, 6 bases at V and 2 bases at J, with 16 bases in the middle. Germline CDR1 is MNHEY and CDR2 is SMNVEV (reference sequence). CDR3 amino acids: CASRPSGGGNYGYTF. In DNA form, the CDR3 reads TGTGCCAGCAGACCATCCGGGGGCGGCAACTATGGCTACACCTTC.

This chain joins TRBV20-1 and TRBJ1-2; no clear D. Per germline, CDR1 DFQATT and CDR2 SNEGSKA (reference sequence). Between the trimmed V and J ends, which lost 0 bases and 3 bases, there was a span of 8 bases. The CDR3 runs 13 residues. The CDR3 nucleotides are TGCAGTGCTAGAGATATGGATTACTATGGCTACACCTTC. Protein: CSARDMDYYGYTF.

The gene calls are TRBV3-1 and TRBJ2-1; 15 positions agree with TRBD2. V was clipped by 4 bases and J by 6 bases; unmatched bases: 10. The CDR3 is 18 residues long. The germline V gene encodes CDR1 LGHDT and CDR2 YNNKEL (reference sequence). DNA for the CDR3: TGTGCCAGCAGCCCCGGACTAGCGGGGGGGCCGAGGCGCAATGAGCAGTTCTTC. It specifies CASSPGLAGGPRRNEQFF.

J is TRBJ2-7 and V is TRBV7-9; D may be TRBD1 or TRBD2 (7 bases each). V gave up 5 bases and J gave up 7 bases, with 21 bases separating them. Germline V CDR1 and CDR2: SEHNR, FQNEAQ (reference sequence). This CDR3 region has 15 residues. The CDR3 DNA sequence: TGTGCCAGCAGCCCACGACAGGGAGGGATTGGAGAGCAGTACTTC. Its protein product is CASSPRQGGIGEQYF.

The V and J genes are TRBV25-1 and TRBJ2-7; 8 nucleotides match TRBD2. J gave up 3 bases and V 3 bases, and 7 bases lay outside the gene matches. The germline CDR1 and CDR2 sequences are MGHDK and SYGVNS. This CDR3 is 15 amino acids long. Written as DNA, the CDR3 is TGTGCCAGCAGTGAGATCGCGGGGGGAAGCTACGAGCAGTACTTC. Amino acid sequence: CASSEIAGGSYEQYF.

The chain couples TRBV5-1 to TRBJ2-7; no definite D call. The germline CDR1 and CDR2 sequences are SGHRS and YFSETQ. This CDR3 region has 14 residues. Between the trimmed V and J ends, which lost 3 bases and 0 bases, there was a span of 10 bases. The CDR3 DNA is TGCGCCAGCAGCTCGGCCGAGGACTCCTACGAGCAGTACTTC. Its translation: CASSSAEDSYEQYF.

V usage is TRBV3-1 and J usage is TRBJ1-5; D is uncertain. This CDR3 spans 15 amino acids. CDR1 and CDR2 (germline): LGHDT, YNNKEL (reference sequence). Deletions cut 1 base from V and 3 bases from J, with 10 bases between. CDR3 protein: CASSQGGDINQPQHF. The CDR3 nucleotides read TGTGCCAGCAGCCAAGGAGGAGACATCAATCAGCCCCAGCATTTT.

The V gene is TRBV9, the J gene TRBJ2-3; 7 positions agree with TRBD1. The CDR3 contains 15 residues. Germline CDR1 SGDLS, CDR2 YYNGEE. Trimming took 3 bases from V and 0 from J; bases not matched to a gene: 4. Written as DNA, the CDR3 is TGTGCCAGCAGCGCCGGACAGGTCAGCACAGATACGCAGTATTTT. This encodes CASSAGQVSTDTQYF.

The chain employs TRBV6-5 and TRBJ2-7; no firm D call. The germline V gene encodes CDR1 MNHEY and CDR2 SVGAGI. Trimming took off 4 bases at V and 0 bases at J, with 10 bases between the two ends. CDR3 size: 14 residues. CDR3 DNA: TGTGCCAGCAGTTTAACAGCAATCTCCTACGAGCAGTACTTC. Its protein is CASSLTAISYEQYF.

The chain carries TRBV6-4 and TRBJ2-1; 13 nucleotides agree with TRBD2. This CDR3 region has 15 residues. J gave up 10 bases and V 4 bases, and 7 bases lay outside the gene matches. Germline CDR1 MRHNA, CDR2 SNTAGT. The CDR3 bases are TGTGCCAGCAGTGGAACTAGCGGGGGGGCGCGAGAGCAGTTCTTC. Protein sequence: CASSGTSGGAREQFF.

The V and J genes are TRBV2 and TRBJ2-2, with a tentative D call TRBD2 (5 bases). Trimming took 7 bases from V and 0 from J, leaving 12 bases between them. Germline CDR1 SNHLY, CDR2 FYNNEI. CDR3 length: 15 amino acids. CDR3 protein: CASMAGRTNTGELFF. Written as DNA, the CDR3 is TGTGCCAGCATGGCGGGCAGAACGAACACCGGGGAGCTGTTTTTT.

This chain links TRBV30 with TRBJ2-2, with D uncertain. This CDR3 region has 13 residues. Germline CDR1 reads GTSNPN; CDR2 reads SVGIG (reference sequence). The ends were cut back, 5 bases at V and 6 bases at J, with 13 bases in the middle. In nucleotides, the CDR3 is TGTGCCTGGGGAGTGGGTAGGCCCGGGGAGCTGTTTTTT. Translating gives CAWGVGRPGELFF.

The V and J genes are TRBV9 and TRBJ1-6; a possible D gene is TRBD1 (6 bases). The CDR3 runs to 14 residues. Germline CDR1 and CDR2: SGDLS and YYNGEE. Trimming took off 4 bases at V and 9 bases at J, with 14 bases between the two ends. CDR3 sequence reads: CASSRTGAGSPLHF. CDR3 in DNA: TGTGCCAGCAGCCGCACGGGGGCGGGTTCACCCCTCCACTTT.

The chain employs TRBV30 and TRBJ1-2, with 12 bases identical to TRBD1. This CDR3 has 16 amino acids. V lost 1 base, J lost 8 bases, and 11 bases stayed unmatched. Germline-derived CDR1 and CDR2 are GTSNPN and SVGIG (reference sequence). CDR3 bases: TGTGCCTGGAGTGCACCGGGACAGGGGGCGAGGAACGGCTACACCTTC. Protein product: CAWSAPGQGARNGYTF.

The V call is TRBV20-1, the J call TRBJ1-1, with 9 nucleotides matching TRBD1. Germline-derived CDR1 and CDR2 are DFQATT and SNEGSKA (reference sequence). The CDR3 is made up of 17 amino acids. The J segment lost 4 bases and the V segment lost 2 bases, leaving 14 bases of the junction unmatched. The CDR3 reads CSARPFLRDRVPTEAFF. In DNA, the CDR3 is TGCAGTGCTAGACCCTTCTTGAGGGACAGGGTTCCCACTGAAGCTTTCTTT.

The chain combines TRBV7-6 with TRBJ2-7; D possibly corresponds to TRBD1 (5 bases). CDR1 and CDR2 (germline): SGHVS, FNYEAQ. The CDR3 runs to 13 residues. V was pared by 5 bases and J by 3 bases, with 11 bases between. The DNA for the CDR3 is TGTGCCAGCAGCGTCGGACACCGCTACGAGCAGTACTTC. It translates to CASSVGHRYEQYF.